This TCR beta chain came from a study of neoadjuvant nivolumab and ipilimumab in lung cancer. With respect to this clone: Its specificity is unknown.

The repertoire was sequenced with immunoSEQ multiplex PCR; TCRdb's copy has only in-frame clones and lacks some. The data hold 20,000 to 25,000 clones, with about four fifths observed a single time. CDR3 length: 17 amino acids. V lost 0 bases to trimming and J lost 0 bases; unmatched junction nucleotides: 8. The germline CDR1 and CDR2 sequences are SGHRS and YFSETQ. Notes on the study in general: TCR richness and clonality were higher in tumors than adjacent uninvolved lung. Only a single major-pathologic-response sample was available for clonality analysis. Higher pretherapy blood TCR richness went with higher resected-tumor richness. From pretherapy to surgery, tumor richness and clonality rose with dual therapy.

The specimen was peripheral blood, collected before neoadjuvant nivolumab, alone or with ipilimumab. This sequence was found in an adult with non-small cell lung cancer. The chain carries TRBV5-1 and TRBJ1-1, with 7 nucleotides matching TRBD1. For the CDR3, the DNA is TGCGCCAGCAGCTTGGCTCAGGGGGGGGGCATGAACACTGAAGCTTTCTTT. Its translation is CASSLAQGGGMNTEAFF.